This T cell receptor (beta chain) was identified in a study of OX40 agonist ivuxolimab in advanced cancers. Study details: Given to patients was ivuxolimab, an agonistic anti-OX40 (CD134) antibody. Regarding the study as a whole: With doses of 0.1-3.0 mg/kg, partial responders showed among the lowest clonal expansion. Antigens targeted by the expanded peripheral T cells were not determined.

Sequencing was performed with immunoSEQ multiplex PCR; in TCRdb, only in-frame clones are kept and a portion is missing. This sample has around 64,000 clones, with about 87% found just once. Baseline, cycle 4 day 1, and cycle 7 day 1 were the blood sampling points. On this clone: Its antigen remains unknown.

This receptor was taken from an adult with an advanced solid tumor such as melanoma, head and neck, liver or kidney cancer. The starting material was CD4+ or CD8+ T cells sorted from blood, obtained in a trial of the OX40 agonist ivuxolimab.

The CDR3 loop is CASRTGDMADTQYF. CDR3 nucleotides: TGTGCCAGCAGGACAGGGGATATGGCAGATACGCAGTATTTT. The chain links TRBV6-5 to TRBJ2-3; 8 bases map to TRBD1. V dropped 6 bases and J dropped 4; count of bases not matched to a gene: 6. The CDR3 totals 14 residues. Germline CDR1 reads MNHEY; CDR2 reads SVGAGI.